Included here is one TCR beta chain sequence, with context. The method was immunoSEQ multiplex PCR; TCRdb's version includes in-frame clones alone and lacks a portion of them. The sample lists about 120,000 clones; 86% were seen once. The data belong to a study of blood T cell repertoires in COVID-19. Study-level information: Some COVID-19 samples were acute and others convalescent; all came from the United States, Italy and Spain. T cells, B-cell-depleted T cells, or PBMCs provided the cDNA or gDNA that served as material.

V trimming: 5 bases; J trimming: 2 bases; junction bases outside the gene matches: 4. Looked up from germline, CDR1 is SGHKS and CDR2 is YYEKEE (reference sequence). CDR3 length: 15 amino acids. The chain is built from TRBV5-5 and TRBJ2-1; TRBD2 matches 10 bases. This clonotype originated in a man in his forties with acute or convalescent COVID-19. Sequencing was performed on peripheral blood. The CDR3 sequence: CASSRLAGTYNEQFF. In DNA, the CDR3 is TGTGCCAGCAGTCGACTAGCGGGTACCTACAATGAGCAGTTCTTC.